This TCR beta chain appears in the sequencing data of a study of radiation and T cells in renal cell carcinoma. After removal of 4 bases from V and 3 bases from J, the junction contained 4 bases not matched to a gene. Germline values: CDR1 SGHVS, CDR2 FNYEAQ. The CDR3 length is 15 residues. Indicated treatment: treatment-naive control, cytoreductive nephrectomy. Some clones are missing from TCRdb's copy, which holds only in-frame ones; the method was immunoSEQ multiplex PCR. The sample has about 10,000 clones, 58% seen once; the top ten hold more than 8%. The chain links TRBV7-6 to TRBJ2-3; 10 bases are a match to TRBD2. The TCR comes from a man aged 35 to 55 with renal cell carcinoma. The source was tumor tissue, collected from a patient whose treatment was nephrectomy without radiotherapy. The CDR3 sequence is CASSSRTSGTDTQYF. The CDR3 nucleotides are TGTGCCAGCAGCTCCCGGACTAGCGGTACAGATACGCAGTATTTT.